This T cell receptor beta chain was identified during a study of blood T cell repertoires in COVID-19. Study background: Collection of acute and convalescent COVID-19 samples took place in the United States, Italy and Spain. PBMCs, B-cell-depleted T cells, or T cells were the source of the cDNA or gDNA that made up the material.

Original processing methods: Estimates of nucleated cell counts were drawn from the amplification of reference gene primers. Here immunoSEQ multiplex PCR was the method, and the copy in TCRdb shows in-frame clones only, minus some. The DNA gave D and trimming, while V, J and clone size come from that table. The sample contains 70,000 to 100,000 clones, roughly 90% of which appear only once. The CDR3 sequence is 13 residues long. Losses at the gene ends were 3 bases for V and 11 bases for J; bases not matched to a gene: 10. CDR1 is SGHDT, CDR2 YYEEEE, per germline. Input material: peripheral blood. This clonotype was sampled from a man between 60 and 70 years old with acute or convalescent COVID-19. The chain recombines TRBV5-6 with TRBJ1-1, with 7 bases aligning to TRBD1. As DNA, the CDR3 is TGTGCCAGCAGCTGGAGACAGGGTAGTCTGGCTTTCTTT. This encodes CASSWRQGSLAFF.